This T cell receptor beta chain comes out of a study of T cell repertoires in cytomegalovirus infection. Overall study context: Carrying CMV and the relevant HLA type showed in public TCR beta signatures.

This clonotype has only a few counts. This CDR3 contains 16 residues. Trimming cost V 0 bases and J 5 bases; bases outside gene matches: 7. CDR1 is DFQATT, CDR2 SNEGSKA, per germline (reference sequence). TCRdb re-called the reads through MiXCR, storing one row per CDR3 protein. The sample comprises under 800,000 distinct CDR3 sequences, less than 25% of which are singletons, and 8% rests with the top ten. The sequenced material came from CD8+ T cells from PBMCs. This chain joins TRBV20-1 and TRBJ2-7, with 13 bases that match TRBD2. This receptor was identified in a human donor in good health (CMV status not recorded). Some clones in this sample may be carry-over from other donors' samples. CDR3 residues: CSARDSTSGGGDEQYF. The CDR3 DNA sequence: TGCAGTGCTAGAGATTCCACTAGCGGGGGGGGAGACGAGCAGTACTTC.